This record covers a single TCR beta chain. Sequenced by immunoSEQ multiplex PCR; TCRdb stores in-frame clones only, minus some. The sample carries 140,000 to 150,000 clones, about 92% recorded once. These data originate in a study of T cell responses to AZD1222 COVID-19 vaccine. This CDR3 has 11 amino acids. V was trimmed by 6 bases and J by 10 bases, leaving 10 bases between them. Sequences were derived from peripheral blood, sampled on day 0 of AZD1222 vaccination. The chain has TRBV12-3 or TRBV12-4 and TRBJ1-5; no firm D call. The clonotype originates from an adult in good health. CDR3 residues: CASSRVGPQHF. DNA of the CDR3: TGTGCCAGCAGCCGTGTGGGCCCCCAGCATTTT.